Below are 24 T cell receptor beta chains sequenced from a single sample in a study of patients and donors after allogeneic stem cell transplantation. One entry per CDR3 protein results from TCRdb running MiXCR on the RT-PCR reads. The table shows around 23,000 distinct CDR3 sequences, with around 28% occurring only once. The sample taken for sequencing was blood, either unsorted or a sorted T cell fraction (not recorded which). The receptors shown here come from a human donor who was either an allogeneic HSCT recipient or a stem cell or donor lymphocyte infusion donor (not recorded which). It is not recorded whose cells these are; they may come from a transplant donor.

This clonotype occurred a few times. CDR3 protein: CATSRDRGSGNTIYF. The CDR3 DNA is TGTGCCACCAGCAGAGATCGGGGTTCGGGAAACACCATATATTTT. The V call is TRBV15, the J call TRBJ1-3; D gene unclear. The CDR3 runs 15 residues. V was cut by 0 bases and J by 4 bases, with 10 bases left in between. Per germline, CDR1 LNHNV and CDR2 YYDKDF (reference sequence).

This clonotype was counted at least ten times. J is TRBJ1-1 and V is TRBV7-9; D uncertain. The V and J ends lost 4 bases and 2 bases respectively, with 8 bases between them. Germline values: CDR1 SEHNR, CDR2 FQNEAQ (reference sequence). This CDR3 spans 13 amino acids. CDR3 loop: CASSSWHNTEAFF. For the CDR3, the DNA is TGTGCCAGCAGCTCTTGGCATAACACTGAAGCTTTCTTT.

Within the sample, this clonotype is medium-sized. The rearrangement joins TRBV29-1 to TRBJ2-5; D is undetermined. Germline CDR1 reads SQVTM; CDR2 reads ANQGSEA. The CDR3 is made up of 12 amino acids. V shed 4 bases and J shed 7 bases, with 13 bases lying between them. CDR3 sequence reads: CSVGEARGTQYF. The CDR3 DNA follows: TGCAGCGTTGGAGAGGCCCGAGGGACCCAGTACTTC.

Points on this clonotype: One end of the junction does not line up with germline, which may come from a read error. The chain combines TRBV6-1 with TRBJ2-5; 9 bases align to TRBD1. Germline values: CDR1 MNHNS, CDR2 SASEGT. The CDR3 is made up of 13 amino acids. The CDR3 nucleotides read TGTGCCAGCGTCTACAGGGGGCAAGTGACCCAGTACTTC. Residues: CASVYRGQVTQYF.

The CDR3 region is CASSLSGGTGEQFF. The CDR3 DNA reads TGTGCCAGCAGCCTTAGCGGGGGGACCGGTGAGCAGTTCTTC. The chain is built from TRBV7-2 and TRBJ2-1, with 10 bases fitting TRBD2. V dropped 5 bases and J dropped 9; count of bases not matched to a gene: 7. The CDR3 length is 14 residues. Germline CDR1 is SGHTA and CDR2 is FQGNSA.

The chain links TRBV5-1 to TRBJ1-2, with a tentative D call TRBD1 (5 bases). This CDR3 has 15 residues. The germline gives CDR1 SGHRS, CDR2 YFSETQ. V lost 1 base, J lost 5 bases, and 15 bases lay in between. The CDR3 here is CASSLTTQGGYGYTF. CDR3 nucleotides: TGCGCCAGCAGCTTGACTACCCAGGGCGGGTATGGCTACACCTTC.

This clonotype occurred a few times. This chain links TRBV20-1 with TRBJ1-2; D ambiguous. There are 14 residues in the CDR3. Germline values: CDR1 DFQATT, CDR2 SNEGSKA (reference sequence). The V end lost 3 bases, the J end lost 1 base, and 12 bases lay between the germline ends. CDR3 sequence (DNA): TGCAGTGCTAGTACGGACGGATTTAACTATGGCTACACCTTC. Its protein is CSASTDGFNYGYTF.

The chain is built from TRBV9 and TRBJ2-1; D may be TRBD1 (5 bases). The CDR3 runs 13 residues. Germline assignment: CDR1 SGDLS and CDR2 YYNGEE. V dropped 3 bases and J dropped 8 bases, with 12 bases sitting between them. The CDR3 is CASSGGGRHEQFF. The CDR3, as DNA: TGTGCCAGCAGCGGGGGCGGCAGGCATGAGCAGTTCTTC.

This clonotype was detected only a few times. The rearrangement joins TRBV20-1 to TRBJ2-1, with 9 bases lining up with TRBD2. Germline-derived CDR1 and CDR2 are DFQATT and SNEGSKA (reference sequence). The CDR3 is made up of 12 amino acids. V dropped 1 base and J dropped 10; count of bases not matched to a gene: 2. CDR3 DNA: TGCAGTGCTAGAGCCAGCGGGGGGGAGCAGTTCTTC. This codes for CSARASGGEQFF.

This clonotype has only a few counts. The chain employs TRBV7-9 and TRBJ1-6, with 8 positions matching TRBD1. CDR3 length: 14 amino acids. The trim removed 3 bases at V and 8 bases at J, leaving 3 bases unmatched. Germline CDR1 SEHNR, CDR2 FQNEAQ (reference sequence). CDR3 nucleotides: TGTGCCAGCAGCTTTGGACAGGGAGATTCACCCCTCCACTTT. Its translation: CASSFGQGDSPLHF.

The genes are TRBV7-2 and TRBJ2-3; 8 bases fit TRBD2. V was clipped by 5 bases and J by 6 bases; unmatched bases: 13. Germline lookup yields CDR1 SGHTA and CDR2 FQGNSA. This CDR3 region has 16 residues. The CDR3 DNA reads TGTGCCAGCAGCCTTTTAGGACTAGCCGGGGGCGATACGCAGTATTTT. Its translation is CASSLLGLAGGDTQYF.

V and J are TRBV24-1 and TRBJ2-1; 13 bases are a match to TRBD2. Trimming took 3 bases from V and 4 from J; bases not matched to a gene: 5. The CDR3 runs 17 residues. Germline V gene lookup returns CDR1 KGHDR and CDR2 SFDVKD. The CDR3 loop is CATSDRTSGGLYNEQFF. CDR3 sequence (DNA): TGTGCCACCAGTGATAGGACTAGCGGGGGCCTATACAATGAGCAGTTCTTC.

This clonotype appeared a single time. This chain links TRBV7-2 with TRBJ2-3, with 7 bases fitting TRBD2. Trimming at V came to 1 base and at J to 3 bases, leaving 4 bases not matched to a gene. The CDR3 sequence is 15 residues long. Germline lookup yields CDR1 SGHTA and CDR2 FQGNSA. The CDR3 region is CASSLEASGTDTQYF. The CDR3 DNA is TGTGCCAGCAGCTTAGAGGCTAGCGGAACAGATACGCAGTATTTT.

In its sample, this clonotype was seen many times. This chain uses TRBV12-3 or TRBV12-4 with TRBJ1-4, with D perhaps matching TRBD1 (5 bases). V shed 3 bases and J shed 0 bases, with 5 bases lying between them. The CDR3 loop spans 14 amino acids. For the CDR3, the DNA is TGTGCCAGCAGTTTCAGGGCAACTAATGAAAAACTGTTTTTT. This sequence encodes CASSFRATNEKLFF.

The sample holds a few counts of this clonotype. V and J are TRBV20-1 and TRBJ1-5; 10 bases map to TRBD1. V gave up 3 bases and J gave up 7 bases; unmatched junction bases: 6. The CDR3 length is 14 residues. Per the germline V gene, CDR1 is DFQATT and CDR2 is SNEGSKA (reference sequence). The CDR3 protein is CSASTGTGVQPQHF. The CDR3 region has the DNA TGCAGTGCTAGTACCGGGACAGGGGTCCAGCCCCAGCATTTT.

This clonotype was seen a handful of times. V usage is TRBV12-3 or TRBV12-4 and J usage is TRBJ2-7, with 7 positions matching TRBD2. V was pared by 0 bases and J by 2 bases, with 1 base of the junction left unmatched. The CDR3 runs to 14 residues. The CDR3 reads CASSLAGGTYEQYF. In DNA form, the CDR3 reads TGTGCCAGCAGTTTAGCGGGGGGGACCTACGAGCAGTACTTC.

The table lists this clonotype with many counts. The chain combines TRBV7-9 with TRBJ1-1; possible D gene TRBD1, 6 bases. This CDR3 is 14 amino acids long. Germline assignment: CDR1 SEHNR and CDR2 FQNEAQ (reference sequence). The V and J ends lost 3 bases and 3 bases respectively, with 11 bases between them. The CDR3: CASSFRGADTEAFF. The CDR3 nucleotides are TGTGCCAGCAGCTTCCGGGGGGCGGACACTGAAGCTTTCTTT. Based on the CDR3 plus reference TRBV7-9 and TRBJ1-1, the full variable domain is DTGVSQNPRHKITKRGQNVTFRCDPISEHNRLYWYRQTLGQGPEFLTYFQNEAQLEKSRLLSDRFSAERPKGSFSTLEIQRTEQGDSAMYLCASSFRGADTEAFFGQGTRLTVV.

This sequence joins TRBV12-3 or TRBV12-4 and TRBJ2-6; the D gene is possibly TRBD1 (6 bases). The CDR3 totals 18 residues. V was trimmed by 5 bases and J by 0 bases, leaving 17 bases between them. CDR3: CASSPRTVGFSGANVLTF. DNA for the CDR3: TGTGCCAGCAGTCCCCGGACAGTTGGATTCTCTGGGGCCAACGTCCTGACTTTC.

The J gene is TRBJ1-6, the V gene TRBV28; tentative D call: TRBD1 (6 bases). Between the trimmed V and J ends, which lost 4 bases and 8 bases, there was a span of 18 bases. In germline, CDR1 is MDHEN, CDR2 SYDVKM. The CDR3 spans 16 residues. CDR3 sequence reads: CASSSRYREKDSPLHF. CDR3 bases: TGTGCCAGCAGTTCTCGCTACAGGGAAAAGGATTCACCCCTCCACTTT. Based on the CDR3 plus reference TRBV28 and TRBJ1-6, the full variable domain is DVKVTQSSRYLVKRTGEKVFLECVQDMDHENMFWYRQDPGLGLRLIYFSYDVKMKEKGDIPEGYSVSREKKERFSLILESASTNQTSMYLCASSSRYREKDSPLHFGNGTRLTVT.

This clonotype was seen only a few times. The chain employs TRBV29-1 and TRBJ2-5; TRBD1 might be the D (5 bases). Germline V gene data show CDR1 as SQVTM and CDR2 as ANQGSEA. The CDR3 length is 13 residues. V was pared by 4 bases and J by 3 bases, with 12 bases between. CDR3 loop: CSVVSGAKETQYF. In DNA form, the CDR3 reads TGCAGCGTTGTCAGTGGGGCTAAAGAGACCCAGTACTTC.

This clonotype was seen only a few times. The chain combines TRBV5-6 with TRBJ1-6, with TRBD1 matching 8 bases. The CDR3 sequence is 15 residues long. Unmatched junction bases numbered 4, after V lost 3 bases and J lost 5 bases. Germline values: CDR1 SGHDT, CDR2 YYEEEE. The CDR3 DNA is TGTGCCAGCAGCTCCTTCAGGGGGCATAATTCACCCCTCCACTTT. Protein sequence: CASSSFRGHNSPLHF.

In this sample, this clonotype turned up a few times. V gene TRBV20-1 combines with J gene TRBJ1-4; 7 nucleotides agree with TRBD1. V was pared by 5 bases and J by 0 bases, with 0 bases of the junction left unmatched. Germline V lookup: CDR1 DFQATT, CDR2 SNEGSKA (reference sequence). The CDR3 sequence is 13 residues long. In DNA, the CDR3 is TGCAGTGCTCAGGGGGCAACTAATGAAAAACTGTTTTTT. Translation gives CSAQGATNEKLFF.

This clonotype was seen more than once but under ten times. This sequence joins TRBV10-3 and TRBJ1-1; maybe TRBD1 (5 bases). Trimming left V 0 bases short and J 8 bases short, with 13 bases between. CDR3 length equals 14 residues. The V gene's germline CDR1 is ENHRY and CDR2 SYGVKD. CDR3 bases: TGTGCCATCAGTGAGTCCCTGGCAGGGAGGGAAGCTTTCTTT. This sequence encodes CAISESLAGREAFF.

With respect to this clonotype: A read error is possible here, since a much larger clone lies one base away. This rearrangement joins TRBV6-5 to TRBJ1-6; no reliable D call. The germline gives CDR1 MNHEY, CDR2 SVGAGI. The length of the CDR3 is 16 residues. The CDR3 DNA is TGTGCCAGCAGTTACCAGTTTAGCTCCTATAAATCACCCCTCCACTTT. It translates to CASSYQFSSYKSPLHF.